This T cell receptor beta chain stems from a study of spatial heterogeneity in lung cancer. Study-wide background: Raw sequencing reads included, on average, more than 8.5 appearances of each unique TCR and UMI combination.

Study-level results: In tumors, expanded intratumoral alpha and beta TCR counts tracked mutation counts. Sequencing reached an estimated coverage of tumor T cells that was only around 7% for alpha chains and approximately 12% for beta chains.

This clonotype was counted ten times or more. The antigen is not known. Time point reported: sample taken at primary tumor resection. Around 70 TRACERx patients with early, untreated non-small cell lung cancer donated samples. TCRdb called the 5' RACE reads again in MiXCR, with one record for every CDR3 protein. The sample holds 8,000 or so distinct CDR3 sequences; around 7% are singletons and the top ten take 8.6%. The CDR3 is 16 amino acids. Germline CDR1 SGHTA, CDR2 FQGNSA. V lost 5 bases, J lost 3 bases, and 18 bases lay in between. This clonotype originated in a male donor with early-stage non-small cell lung cancer. This sample comprised lung tumor tissue, obtained at surgery. The chain joins TRBV7-2 to TRBJ2-3; tentative D call: TRBD2 (6 bases). The CDR3 here is CASSDAGTRYTDTQYF. CDR3 sequence (DNA): TGTGCCAGCAGCGATGCCGGGACTCGATATACAGATACGCAGTATTTT.